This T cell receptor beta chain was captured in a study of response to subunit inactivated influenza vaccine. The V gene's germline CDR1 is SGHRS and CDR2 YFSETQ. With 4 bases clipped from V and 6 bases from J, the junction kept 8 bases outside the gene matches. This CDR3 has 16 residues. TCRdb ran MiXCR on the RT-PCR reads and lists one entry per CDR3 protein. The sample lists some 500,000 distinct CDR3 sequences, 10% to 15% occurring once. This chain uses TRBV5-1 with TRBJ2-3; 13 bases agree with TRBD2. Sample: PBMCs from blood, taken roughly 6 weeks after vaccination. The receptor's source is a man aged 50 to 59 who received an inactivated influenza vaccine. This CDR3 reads CASSLRLAGGGDTQYF. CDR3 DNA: TGCGCCAGCAGCCTCAGACTAGCGGGAGGTGGGGATACGCAGTATTTT.